This TCR beta chain originates from a study of cytomegalovirus exposure and HLA in healthy donors (dated 2017 in TCRdb). Looking at the study overall: An earlier analysis of several hundred of the donors reported 250 to 300 Gb of sequence data and some 120 million unique TCR beta sequences from about 179 million T cells. Rather than using new phenotypic data, the later analysis identified candidate immune exposures from TCR beta sequences and from how often those sequences occurred across donors. High-throughput TCR immunosequencing, statistical association of individual TCRs with disease status, and machine learning were combined to predict cytomegalovirus infection status. Donor age, sex, ethnicity and CMV serostatus were collected together with the repertoire data. In an earlier analysis of several hundred of the donors, high-throughput TCR beta sequencing was used to judge whether each TCR beta V gene segment behaved as functional or pseudogenic. A later analysis re-analyzed previously published TCR beta repertoires from roughly 600 donors and added high-resolution HLA genotyping to study TCR occurrence patterns. Because of strong linkage in the cohort, a handful of DR-DQ haplotypes were treated as single units for association and clustering. An early release covering roughly 640 HLA-typed donors comprised approximately 290 gigabases of sequencing data and approximately 80 million unique TCR sequences. Of the roughly 400 genotyped donors, approximately 82% fell in the genetic ancestry cluster associated with self-reported Caucasian donors. The aim of the study was to test whether cataloging public T cell receptors could identify signatures of past pathogen exposure. The number of donors typed differed by locus, with 629-630 for A, B, C, DRB1 and DQB1, 522 for DQA1, under 610 for DPA1, and 400 to 490 for DPB1. Genome-wide SNP genotypes for about three fifths of the roughly 670 donors were used in a later genetic analysis, which treated that subset as a discovery cohort. Among about 400 genotyped donors of the cohort, an average of around 220,000 unique TCR beta nucleotide sequences was sequenced per donor, of which roughly 17% were non-productive. The T cell repertoires of 700 or so subjects were profiled by immunosequencing and related to cytomegalovirus serostatus. All discovery cohort repertoires had been generated on a single sequencing platform. A separate validation cohort of approximately 120 different subjects was used in addition to the approximately 610-subject first cohort. Both class I and class II loci were covered by HLA typing, at four-digit resolution.

The CDR3, cysteine through phenylalanine, is 14 amino acids long. Only CDR3 DNA remains: 42 bases, in frame from the first base. Deletion took 6 bases off V and 4 bases off J, with a span of 12 bases between the germline ends. For CDR1 and CDR2, the germline V gene (reference sequence) lists MNHNY and SVGAGI. Details on this clone: The antigen it recognizes is unknown. The record has no base qualities; no much larger clone is one base away.

Libraries were constructed by the immunoSEQ multiplex PCR assay. For the multiplex PCR, a mixture combining 60 forward primers for TCR Vbeta segments and 13 reverse primers for TCR Jbeta segments was used. The CDR3 region of rearranged TCR beta genes was amplified from genomic DNA with a multiplex PCR assay. The amplified TCR beta libraries were sequenced on the Illumina HiSeq System as 87-base-pair reads. In the authors' own workflow: A later analysis counted 65 million to 90 million unique TCR beta chains across the 550 to 700 repertoires, and 10 million to 11 million of these chains were shared by at least two donors. Raw reads were error-corrected and collapsed into unique sequences by a nearest-neighbor algorithm in which closely related sequences were merged to remove PCR and sequencing errors. V, D and J gene segments were assigned by aligning CDR3 sequences to IMGT reference sequences. Each retained sequence needed at least a six-nucleotide match to both a V gene segment and a J gene segment. Rearrangements were classified as productive when the CDR3 lacked stop codons and remained in frame with V and J, and all other rearrangements were classified as non-productive. CDR3 was defined according to IMGT convention as the region running from the second conserved V-encoded cysteine to the conserved J-encoded phenylalanine. Sequences without an unambiguous match to a single V gene segment were excluded from the earlier analysis of almost 600 of the donors. In an earlier analysis of approximately 590 of the donors, V segments were called functional above 56.7% productive rearrangements and were called segregating when the between-donor standard deviation exceeded 5%. To diagnose cytomegalovirus status from the catalog of TCR beta chain sequences, a statistical classification framework was built. A later analysis assigned V and J genes by comparing TCR nucleotide sequences with IMGT/GENE-DB human TR gene sequences. A later analysis assigned CDR3 sequences and most-parsimonious VDJ recombination scenarios with the TCRdist pipeline. In a later analysis, each TCR beta chain was defined by its CDR3 amino acid sequence together with its V-gene family, and reads without a unique V-gene family were excluded. As a way to deal with suspected cross-contamination and a sequencing artifact, a later analysis dropped 500 to 700 nucleotide sequences that were highly shared and had low generation probability. A later analysis calculated a clonal expansion index for each public chain from normalized within-repertoire ranks of inferred template counts. In a later analysis, generation probabilities were computed using a VDJ recombination model fitted to out-of-frame rearrangements, and the results were checked against IGoR. In a later analysis, TCR-TCR, TCR-HLA and TCR-CMV co-occurrence was scored with hypergeometric tests, and a repertoire-size bias correction was applied to TCR pairs. A later analysis estimated false discovery rates by permuting HLA or CMV assignments 20 times. A later analysis grouped co-occurring TCRs with DBSCAN, adding TCRdist sequence similarity when clustering within HLA-allele-positive subsets. Co-occurrence clustering excluded repertoires with fewer than 30,000 or more than 120,000 public chains, plus five with anomalous nucleotide sharing. Not all clones reach the TCRdb copy of this immuneACCESS table, which keeps in-frame sequences only. Checked studies attribute under half of the gap to unresolved V genes and leave the rest unexplained. That table furnishes V, J and clone size, whereas the DNA furnished D and trimming. The sample yields around 99,000 clones; around 80% were counted once. 2.7% of the sample comes from the top ten.

Results and caveats for the whole study, not just this receptor: A later genetic analysis associated a missense DCLRE1C variant with V-gene and J-gene trimming of TCR beta chains, and an independent cohort replicated the association. In vitro tests confirmed that a few of the cytomegalovirus-associated TCR beta chains recognize cytomegalovirus antigens. In an earlier analysis of approximately 590 of the donors, most TCR beta V segments appeared in productive rearrangements about 87% or about 30% of the time, broadly matching IMGT annotations. A later genetic analysis reported fewer N-insertions in productive TCRs among donors in an Asian-associated ancestry cluster than the approximately 670-donor mean. A total of 150 or so TCR beta chains were listed by the study as associated with cytomegalovirus. The classifier was reported to diagnose cytomegalovirus status with high specificity and sensitivity in both the original cohort and the validation cohort. The earlier analysis of some 560 of the donors excluded approximately 17 rarely observed V segments, including chromosome 9 orphons, because counts were too low. The authors suggested that the approach could potentially be generalized to other disease states and immunological phenotypes. Most CMV-associated TCR beta chains appeared to be HLA-restricted in a later analysis, and the HLA associations seemed to be driven largely by CMV exposure. The only immune exposure information available for the cohort was CMV serostatus. Correlated functional status among segregating V segments might be attributable to linkage disequilibrium, but an unknown experimental factor could not be ruled out. In a later analysis, HLA-associated TCR beta chains showed more clonal expansion and lower generation probabilities than non-associated chains that were equally common. This cohort had only TCR beta chains sequenced, and the lack of alpha or paired-chain data limited which features could be detected. A later analysis found that TCR association rates varied across HLA loci, with DRB1 alleles showing the most associated TCRs and HLA-C alleles the fewest. HLA typing was unavailable for some donors at each locus, so association tests used only the typed subset. In a later analysis, several top co-occurrence clusters were reported to appear linked to parvovirus B19, influenza, CMV and Epstein-Barr virus. A further reported finding was that TCR beta sequences accurately predicted the HLA-A and HLA-B alleles for most subjects in the first cohort. Strong co-occurrence of HLA alleles, especially DR and DQ, made assigning TCR associations to individual alleles difficult. The presence/absence analyses assumed that sequencing depth was roughly uniform across donors, and that assumption may not be true. Because the 87-base-pair reads could not distinguish some IMGT-functional V segments, including TRBV6-2 and TRBV6-3, those segments were excluded. A later analysis associated 16,951 TCR beta sequences with specific HLA alleles at a false discovery rate of 0.05. Most TCR sequences were seen in very few donors, while some public TCRs were found in many individuals. A group of highly shared sequence variants was considered likely to be a technical artifact of the sequencing pipeline.

The cohort consisted of 650 to 850 healthy bone marrow donors. All cohort members were sampled while nominally healthy, although unrecorded immune exposures were likely present. The donor was CMV seropositive and belonged to the group of 250 to 300 seropositive cohort members. A peripheral blood sample was provided by each donor, and peripheral blood mononuclear cells were used for TCR beta sequencing. Genomic DNA was extracted from the blood cell samples with the Qiagen DNeasy Blood Extraction Kit. This receptor was identified in a man aged 30-40 years in good health and CMV-seropositive. The chain is made from TRBV6-6 and TRBJ2-2; the D gene is possibly TRBD1, with 6 bases matching. The sequenced material came from PBMCs. The nucleotide sequence reads as follows: TGTGCCAGCAGGCCCGGACAGAGCACCGGGGAGCTGTTTTTT. Its amino acids are CASRPGQSTGELFF.